This TCR beta chain stems from a study of T-cell memory formation after mild COVID-19. Findings and limits, study-wide: There were some responding clones in pre-infection memory, which suggested that cross-reactive memory had joined. Researchers report contracting CD4+ clones mostly in CM and EM, with CD8+ clones in EMRA. Contracting clones from day 15 to 85 showed balanced CD4/CD8; later expanders favored CD4+.

5'RACE primed from the constant segment yielded TCR alpha and TCR beta cDNA libraries bearing sample barcodes and UMIs. TCRdb redid the calling of the 5' RACE reads with MiXCR, one entry per CDR3 protein. The sample has about 350,000 distinct CDR3 sequences, around 15% seen once; the top ten hold around a fifth. For this clonotype: What it binds is unknown.

The CDR3 extends over 12 amino acids. V gave up 10 bases and J gave up 1 base, with 7 bases separating them. The TCR sequence derives from a man between 18 and 35 years old who had mild COVID-19 (a few samples of this study predate the infection). Cell type and time point are not known. The material sequenced was PBMCs or a T cell subset sorted from them (not recorded which). The rearrangement links TRBV12-3 or TRBV12-4 to TRBJ2-2; D is ambiguous. CDR3 sequence: CAIHRNTGELFF. The CDR3 coding sequence is TGTGCCATACATAGGAACACCGGGGAGCTGTTTTTT.